This T cell receptor (beta chain) comes out of a study of regulatory dendritic cells for organ transplantation. Sorted T cells were CFSE-labeled and cultured approximately five days with allogeneic regulatory or mature dendritic cells at 1:10. Sequencing was performed with immunoSEQ multiplex PCR; in TCRdb, only in-frame clones are kept and a portion is missing. The top ten hold 0.68% of the sample, which has around 19,000 clones, approximately 83% seen once. With respect to this clone: Its antigen is unidentified.

Study-wide results and caveats: Memory T cells were less diverse than naive, with memory CD8+ most oligoclonal. Of resting T cell subsets, memory CD8+ had the most alloreactive clonotypes.

Trimming cost V 4 bases and J 1 base; bases outside gene matches: 9. The germline CDR1 and CDR2 sequences are SGHAT and FQNNGV. The CDR3 sequence is 16 residues long. The sequence derives from a human donor in good health. The specimen was naive CD4+ T cells from blood cultured with regulatory dendritic cells. Subset noted: CD45RA+ naive T cells. This chain joins TRBV11-2 and TRBJ2-7; 8 nucleotides align to TRBD1. CDR3 loop: CASSSTTGVLSYEQYF. The CDR3 nucleotides are TGTGCCAGCAGCTCGACGACAGGGGTCTTATCCTACGAGCAGTACTTC. Using reference TRBV11-2 and TRBJ2-7 for the parts outside the CDR3, the full variable domain is EAGVAQSPRYKIIEKRQSVAFWCNPISGHATLYWYQQILGQGPKLLIQFQNNGVVDDSQLPKDRFSAERLKGVDSTLKIQPAKLEDSAVYLCASSSTTGVLSYEQYFGPGTRLTVT.